Below are 25 T cell receptor beta chains sequenced from a single sample in a study of shared clonotypes between healthy human individuals (TCRdb year 2020). The library was prepared using the immunoSEQ multiplex PCR assay. The table comes from immuneACCESS by way of TCRdb, which keeps in-frame sequences with V and J called. Part of the clones is missing from these tables; in studies checked, under half for an unresolved V gene and the rest for unknown reasons. Here the sample has about 230,000 clones; 50% to 80% occur a single time. The biggest ten clones account for around 10% of the sample. What was sequenced was memory CD4+ T cells sorted from blood. The sample's cell subset or site label is to be understood as: CD45RA-negative fraction. These receptors all come from a man aged 30 to 45 in good health.

The chain has TRBV2 and TRBJ1-1; possible D gene TRBD1, 5 bases. Trimming pared 5 bases from V and 4 bases from J, leaving 11 bases between. Germline V gene data show CDR1 as SNHLY and CDR2 as FYNNEI. The CDR3 has 13 residues. The CDR3 sequence: CASSSVGGTEAFF. The CDR3 DNA reads as TGTGCCAGCAGTTCCGTCGGGGGCACTGAAGCTTTCTTT.

The V call is TRBV7-7, the J call TRBJ2-3; the match to TRBD2 covers 8 bases. The junction had 15 bases not matched to a gene; V was cut back by 5 bases and J by 2 bases. CDR3 size: 18 residues. CDR1 is SSHAT, CDR2 FNYEAQ, per germline (reference sequence). CDR3 DNA sequence: TGTGCCAGCAGCCAACCCGGGGGGGGGCCCGACAACACAGATACGCAGTATTTT. It is translated as CASSQPGGGPDNTDTQYF.

The chain joins TRBV7-2 to TRBJ2-7; a weak D match, TRBD2 (5 bases). The V gene's germline CDR1 is SGHTA and CDR2 FQGNSA. The CDR3 spans 13 residues. Trimming left V 5 bases short and J 6 bases short, with 14 bases between. The CDR3 here is CASSPISGLEQYF. The CDR3 bases are TGTGCCAGCAGCCCCATCAGCGGCCTCGAGCAGTACTTC.

This clone was seen only a few times. This chain uses TRBV9 with TRBJ2-7, with 12 bases lining up with TRBD2. The germline V gene encodes CDR1 SGDLS and CDR2 YYNGEE. V trimming: 2 bases; J trimming: 5 bases; junction bases outside the gene matches: 8. The CDR3 runs to 16 residues. The CDR3 protein is CASSVGLAGPGDEQYF. CDR3 coding DNA: TGTGCCAGCAGCGTCGGACTAGCGGGACCGGGGGACGAGCAGTACTTC.

The genes are TRBV28 and TRBJ1-5; D is perhaps TRBD1 (5 bases). The V end was cut by 9 bases, the J end by 1 base, with 16 bases between. CDR3 length equals 15 residues. Germline-derived CDR1 and CDR2 are MDHEN and SYDVKM. Here the CDR3 reads CASTMGGVSNQPQHF. CDR3 coding DNA: TGTGCCAGTACAATGGGGGGGGTAAGCAATCAGCCCCAGCATTTT.

The V gene is TRBV29-1, the J gene TRBJ2-5, with D maybe TRBD2 (6 bases). The V end was cut by 2 bases, the J end by 5 bases, with 15 bases between. Germline CDR1 SQVTM, CDR2 ANQGSEA. This CDR3 contains 14 residues. CDR3 sequence: CSVEYRGVWETQYF. In DNA form, the CDR3 reads TGCAGCGTTGAATACCGCGGGGTTTGGGAGACCCAGTACTTC.

The table lists this clone with many counts. The J gene is TRBJ1-4, the V gene TRBV2; weak D call: TRBD1 (5 bases). Germline V gene sequence: CDR1 SNHLY, CDR2 FYNNEI. This CDR3 has 15 amino acids. The germline V and J ends were trimmed by 3 bases and 3 bases, with 11 bases remaining between them. The CDR3 coding sequence is TGTGCCAGCAGTGACCCCTGGGGACCTAATGAAAAACTGTTTTTT. Its translation is CASSDPWGPNEKLFF.

V is TRBV5-5 and J is TRBJ2-1; D not resolved. This CDR3 region has 13 residues. The germline gives CDR1 SGHKS, CDR2 YYEKEE (reference sequence). Deletions cut 2 bases from V and 0 bases from J, with 3 bases between. CDR3 sequence: CASSFISYNEQFF. In DNA, the CDR3 is TGTGCCAGCAGCTTCATCTCCTACAATGAGCAGTTCTTC.

The V and J genes are TRBV15 and TRBJ2-3; D is possibly TRBD1 (5 bases). Trimming took 3 bases from V and 4 from J, leaving 11 bases between them. There are 14 residues in the CDR3. Germline values: CDR1 LNHNV, CDR2 YYDKDF (reference sequence). CDR3 DNA: TGTGCCACCAGCAGGGACACCTTCGCAGATACGCAGTATTTT. Its translation is CATSRDTFADTQYF.

V gene TRBV28 combines with J gene TRBJ2-5, with a possible D match to TRBD1 (5 bases). Trimming pared 8 bases from V and 1 base from J, leaving 11 bases between. The CDR3 is made up of 13 amino acids. CDR1 and CDR2 (germline): MDHEN, SYDVKM. CDR3 sequence: CASERGTQETQYF. The DNA for the CDR3 is TGTGCCAGCGAAAGGGGAACCCAAGAGACCCAGTACTTC.

CDR3 nucleotides: TGTGCCGTAACTAGCGGTCTTTATTACGAGCAGTACTTC. Amino acid sequence: CAVTSGLYYEQYF. The J gene is TRBJ2-7, the V gene TRBV7-9; the match to TRBD2 covers 8 bases. CDR3 length: 13 residues. Germline trimming cut 11 bases from V and 4 bases from J; bases unmatched to any gene: 10. The germline V gene has CDR1 SEHNR and CDR2 FQNEAQ (reference sequence).

As DNA, the CDR3 is TGTGCCAGCAGCTCCCACCGCGGACTTAATGAGCAGTTCTTC. Translated: CASSSHRGLNEQFF. The rearrangement uses TRBV7-2 and TRBJ2-1, with a possible D match to TRBD2 (5 bases). The germline V and J ends were trimmed by 4 bases and 7 bases, with 14 bases remaining between them. Per germline, CDR1 SGHTA and CDR2 FQGNSA. This CDR3 has 14 residues.

The chain has TRBV7-2 and TRBJ2-3; the match to TRBD1 covers 7 bases. The J segment lost 4 bases and the V segment lost 6 bases, leaving 7 bases of the junction unmatched. The germline CDR1 and CDR2 sequences are SGHTA and FQGNSA. This CDR3 has 14 amino acids. CDR3 DNA: TGTGCCAGCAGTTCGACAGGGCGGGCAGATACGCAGTATTTT. It is translated as CASSSTGRADTQYF.

This chain uses TRBV7-2 with TRBJ2-1; TRBD2 matches at 10 bases. There are 14 residues in the CDR3. Germline V gene lookup returns CDR1 SGHTA and CDR2 FQGNSA. V was pared by 6 bases and J by 7 bases, with 6 bases of the junction left unmatched. CDR3 bases: TGTGCCAGCAGGGCAGCGGGAGGGCCGAATGAGCAGTTCTTC. The encoded protein is CASRAAGGPNEQFF.

The rearrangement joins TRBV27 to TRBJ2-3, with 13 bases that match TRBD2. Germline CDR1 is MNHEY and CDR2 is SMNVEV (reference sequence). The CDR3 loop spans 17 amino acids. J lost 4 bases, V lost 6 bases, and 10 bases had no gene match. The CDR3 nucleotides read TGTGCCAGCAGACCTTCGAGGACTAGCGGGAGCCCAGATACGCAGTATTTT. Translated, it gives CASRPSRTSGSPDTQYF.

In DNA, the CDR3 is TGTGCCAGCAGCTTACACAGGGGCACAGATACGCAGTATTTT. It codes for CASSLHRGTDTQYF. The V and J genes are TRBV11-3 and TRBJ2-3, with a tentative D call TRBD1 (6 bases). Per germline, CDR1 SGHNT and CDR2 YENEEA. The length of the CDR3 is 14 residues. V was cut by 2 bases and J by 1 base, with 7 bases left in between.

This clone was recorded at least ten times. V and J are TRBV6-1 and TRBJ1-5; D call uncertain. Trimming shortened V by 6 bases and J by 4 bases, and 4 bases separated the two germline ends. Per germline, CDR1 MNHNS and CDR2 SASEGT. The CDR3 contains 11 residues. The CDR3, as DNA: TGTGCCAGCAGCGAAAATCAGCCCCAGCATTTT. Translation: CASSENQPQHF.

The chain is built from TRBV9 and TRBJ1-4; D not certain. The CDR3 contains 14 residues. Trimming stripped 2 bases from V and 4 bases from J, with 9 bases between. Germline values: CDR1 SGDLS, CDR2 YYNGEE. The CDR3 sequence: CASSVPGINEKLFF. DNA of the CDR3: TGTGCCAGCAGCGTCCCCGGAATTAATGAAAAACTGTTTTTT. The full variable domain, in which reference TRBV9 and TRBJ1-4 provide the parts outside the CDR3, is DSGVTQTPKHLITATGQRVTLRCSPRSGDLSVYWYQQSLDQGLQFLIQYYNGEERAKGNILERFSAQQFPDLHSELNLSSLELGDSALYFCASSVPGINEKLFFGSGTQLSVL.

The chain carries TRBV28 and TRBJ1-5, with D tentatively TRBD1 (5 bases). The V and J ends lost 6 bases and 5 bases respectively, with 17 bases between them. Looked up from germline, CDR1 is MDHEN and CDR2 is SYDVKM. This CDR3 is 15 amino acids long. The CDR3 region is CASRPGPGFDQPQHF. The CDR3 DNA follows: TGTGCCAGCAGACCGGGACCAGGGTTCGATCAGCCCCAGCATTTT.

This clone was seen just once. The rearrangement joins TRBV2 to TRBJ2-1; maybe TRBD2 (5 bases). The CDR3 totals 14 residues. From germline, CDR1 is SNHLY and CDR2 FYNNEI. Trimming removed 5 bases at V and 9 bases at J, with 17 bases between. For the CDR3, the DNA is TGTGCCAGCAGTTTACGTCACACGGAGGTTGAGCAGTTCTTC. Its protein is CASSLRHTEVEQFF.

This clone was seen a handful of times. This chain links TRBV6-1 with TRBJ2-5; D not resolved. Per germline, CDR1 MNHNS and CDR2 SASEGT. This CDR3 spans 15 amino acids. V shed 2 bases and J shed 6 bases, with 16 bases lying between them. CDR3 residues: CASSEYRTGDKTQYF. The CDR3 DNA is TGTGCCAGCAGTGAATACCGGACCGGAGATAAGACCCAGTACTTC.

This clone has a single count. The chain joins TRBV7-2 to TRBJ2-3; 7 positions match TRBD1. V gave up 2 bases and J gave up 6 bases; unmatched junction bases: 11. This CDR3 comprises 16 residues. CDR1 is SGHTA and CDR2 is FQGNSA in the germline V gene. This CDR3 is CASSLIRQGVGDTQYF. CDR3 in DNA: TGTGCCAGCAGCTTAATCCGGCAGGGGGTTGGTGATACGCAGTATTTT.

The rearrangement joins TRBV29-1 to TRBJ2-3; TRBD2 aligns across 13 bases. Germline assignment: CDR1 SQVTM and CDR2 ANQGSEA. This CDR3 is 13 amino acids long. V lost 7 bases, J lost 7 bases, and 5 bases stayed unmatched. The CDR3 DNA follows: TGCAGCGGCTGGACTAGCGGGGGATATACGCAGTATTTT. Translation: CSGWTSGGYTQYF.

This clone was seen more than once but under ten times. The chain uses TRBV6-5 and TRBJ2-5; TRBD1 matches at 8 bases. CDR1 is MNHEY, CDR2 SVGAGI, per germline. There are 14 residues in the CDR3. V lost 6 bases, J lost 0 bases, and 3 bases stayed unmatched. This chain's CDR3 is CASSRDRYQETQYF. CDR3 nucleotides: TGTGCCAGCAGCAGGGACAGGTACCAAGAGACCCAGTACTTC.

The CDR3 DNA follows: TGTGCCAGCAGCTTGTTAGGGAGCCGGAAGAGCGAGCAGTACTTC. This translates into CASSLLGSRKSEQYF. The rearrangement joins TRBV5-8 to TRBJ2-7, with TRBD2 as a possible D gene (5 bases). In germline, CDR1 is SGHTS, CDR2 YDEGEE. The CDR3 length is 15 residues. V lost 1 base, J lost 6 bases, and 17 bases lay in between.